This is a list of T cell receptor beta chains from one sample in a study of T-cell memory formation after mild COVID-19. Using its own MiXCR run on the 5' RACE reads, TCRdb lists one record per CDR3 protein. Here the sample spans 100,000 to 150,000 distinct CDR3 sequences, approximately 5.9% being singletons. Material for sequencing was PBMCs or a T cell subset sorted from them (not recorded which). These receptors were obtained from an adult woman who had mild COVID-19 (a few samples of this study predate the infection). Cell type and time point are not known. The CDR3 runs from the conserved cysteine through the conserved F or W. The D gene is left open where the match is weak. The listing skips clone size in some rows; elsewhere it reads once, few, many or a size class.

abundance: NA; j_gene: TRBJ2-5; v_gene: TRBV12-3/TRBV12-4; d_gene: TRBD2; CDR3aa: CASSFYFGEGETQYF; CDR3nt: TGTGCCAGCAGTTTTTATTTTGGGGAGGGGGAGACCCAGTACTTC
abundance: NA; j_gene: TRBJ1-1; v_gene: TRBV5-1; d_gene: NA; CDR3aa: CASSSTGLNTEAFF; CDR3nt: TGCGCCAGCAGCTCTACAGGGCTGAACACTGAAGCTTTCTTT
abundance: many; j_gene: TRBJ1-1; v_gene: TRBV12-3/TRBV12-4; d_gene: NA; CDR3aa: CASSWAGNTEAFF; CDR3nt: TGTGCCAGCAGTTGGGCCGGGAACACTGAAGCTTTCTTT
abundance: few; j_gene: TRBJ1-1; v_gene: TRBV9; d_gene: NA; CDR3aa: CASSSTGTSNTEAFF; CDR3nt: TGTGCCAGCAGCTCCACCGGGACCTCAAACACTGAAGCTTTCTTT
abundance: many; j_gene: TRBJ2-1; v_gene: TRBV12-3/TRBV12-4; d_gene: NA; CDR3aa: CASSPWGEQFF; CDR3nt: TGTGCCAGCAGTCCTTGGGGTGAGCAGTTCTTC
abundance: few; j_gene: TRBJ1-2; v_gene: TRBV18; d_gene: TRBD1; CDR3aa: CASLRTGGGYTF; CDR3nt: TGTGCCAGCCTACGGACAGGGGGTGGCTACACCTTC
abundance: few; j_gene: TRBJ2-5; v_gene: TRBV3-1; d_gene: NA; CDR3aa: CASSPTSGYQETQYF; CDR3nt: TGTGCCAGCAGCCCAACTTCAGGGTACCAAGAGACCCAGTACTTC
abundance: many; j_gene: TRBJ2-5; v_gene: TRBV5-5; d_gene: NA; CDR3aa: CASSFTGQYQETQYF; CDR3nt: TGTGCCAGCAGCTTCACGGGGCAGTACCAAGAGACCCAGTACTTC
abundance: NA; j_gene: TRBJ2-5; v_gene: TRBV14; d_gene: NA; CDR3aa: CASRKTLVDETQYF; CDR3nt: TGTGCCAGCAGAAAAACTTTAGTGGATGAGACCCAGTACTTC
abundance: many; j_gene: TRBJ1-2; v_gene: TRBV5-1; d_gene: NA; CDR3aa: CASSPTGRGDGYTF; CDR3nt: TGCGCCAGCAGCCCTACTGGCCGAGGAGATGGCTACACCTTC
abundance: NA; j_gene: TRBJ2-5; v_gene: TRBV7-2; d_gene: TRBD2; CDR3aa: CASSPDRGGETQYF; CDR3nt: TGTGCCAGCAGCCCCGATCGGGGGGGGGAGACCCAGTACTTC
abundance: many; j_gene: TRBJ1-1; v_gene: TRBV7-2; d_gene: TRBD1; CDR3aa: CASSLAIQGGTEAFF; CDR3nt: TGTGCCAGCAGCTTAGCGATCCAGGGGGGCACTGAAGCTTTCTTT
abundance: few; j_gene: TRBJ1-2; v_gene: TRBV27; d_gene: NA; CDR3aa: CASGISTVPNYGYTF; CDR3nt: TGTGCCAGCGGAATATCGACAGTTCCTAACTATGGCTACACCTTC
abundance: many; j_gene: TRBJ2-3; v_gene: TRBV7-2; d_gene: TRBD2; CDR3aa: CASSPAGLAGVGDTQYF; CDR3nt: TGTGCCAGCAGCCCCGCCGGACTAGCGGGAGTTGGAGATACGCAGTATTTT
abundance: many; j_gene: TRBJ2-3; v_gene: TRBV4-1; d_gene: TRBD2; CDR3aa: CASSQDRTSGLTDTQYF; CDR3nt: TGCGCCAGCAGCCAAGATCGAACTAGCGGACTCACAGATACGCAGTATTTT
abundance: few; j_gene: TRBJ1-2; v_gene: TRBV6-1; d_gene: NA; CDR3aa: CASSEIFEVSSGYTF; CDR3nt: TGTGCCAGCAGTGAAATTTTCGAGGTGTCGAGTGGCTACACCTTC
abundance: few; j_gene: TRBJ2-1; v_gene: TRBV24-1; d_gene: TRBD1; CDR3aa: CATSDFGTGVNNEQFF; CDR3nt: TGTGCCACCAGTGATTTCGGGACAGGGGTTAACAATGAGCAGTTCTTC
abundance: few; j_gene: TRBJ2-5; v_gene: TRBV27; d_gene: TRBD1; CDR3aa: CASSPLRWGDRGSSEETQYF; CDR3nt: TGTGCCAGCAGTCCGCTTCGGTGGGGGGACAGGGGATCTTCGGAGGAGACCCAGTACTTC
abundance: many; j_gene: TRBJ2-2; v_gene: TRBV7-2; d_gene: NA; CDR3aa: CASSLAGNTGELFF; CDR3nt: TGTGCCAGCAGCTTAGCGGGAAACACCGGGGAGCTGTTTTTT
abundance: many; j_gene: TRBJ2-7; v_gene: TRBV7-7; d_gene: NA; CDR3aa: CASSRIGSGNNTSYEQYF; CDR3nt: TGTGCTAGCAGCCGGATTGGGAGCGGAAATAATACCTCCTACGAGCAGTACTTC
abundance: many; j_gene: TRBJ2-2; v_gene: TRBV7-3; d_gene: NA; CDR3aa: CASMEGLNTGELFF; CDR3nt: TGTGCCAGCATGGAGGGCCTGAACACCGGGGAGCTGTTTTTT
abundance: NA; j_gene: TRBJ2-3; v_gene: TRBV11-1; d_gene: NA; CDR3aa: CASSLVGRSDTQYF; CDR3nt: TGTGCCAGCAGCTTAGTGGGGAGATCAGATACGCAGTATTTT
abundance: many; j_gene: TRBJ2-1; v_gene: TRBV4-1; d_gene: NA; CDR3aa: CASSQEEAGEQFF; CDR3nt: TGCGCCAGCAGCCAAGAGGAGGCTGGAGAGCAGTTCTTC
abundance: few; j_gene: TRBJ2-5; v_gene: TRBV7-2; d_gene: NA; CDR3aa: CASSLIDRQLQETQYF; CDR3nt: TGTGCCAGCAGCTTAATAGATCGGCAGCTACAAGAGACCCAGTACTTC
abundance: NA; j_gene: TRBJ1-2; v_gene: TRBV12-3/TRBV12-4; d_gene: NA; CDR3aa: CASSLSTNYGYTF; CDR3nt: TGTGCCAGCAGTTTGTCAACGAACTATGGCTACACCTTC
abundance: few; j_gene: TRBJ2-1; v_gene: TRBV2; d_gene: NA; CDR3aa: CASSPRGTDNEQFF; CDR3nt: TGTGCCAGCAGCCCCCGCGGGACAGACAATGAGCAGTTCTTC
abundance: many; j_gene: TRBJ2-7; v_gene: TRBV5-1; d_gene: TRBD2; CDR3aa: CASSLDSTSGGKEQYF; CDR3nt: TGCGCCAGCAGCTTGGATAGCACTAGCGGAGGGAAGGAGCAGTACTTC
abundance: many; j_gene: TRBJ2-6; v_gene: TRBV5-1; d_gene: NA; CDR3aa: CASSPFPSGANVLTF; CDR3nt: TGCGCCAGCAGCCCCTTCCCCTCTGGGGCCAACGTCCTGACTTTC
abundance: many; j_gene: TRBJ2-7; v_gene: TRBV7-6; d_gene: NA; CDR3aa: CASSLGDGYEQYF; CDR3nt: TGTGCCAGCAGCTTAGGCGACGGCTACGAGCAGTACTTC
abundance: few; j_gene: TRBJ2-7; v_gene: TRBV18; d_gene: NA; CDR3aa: CASSPITYEQYF; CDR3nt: TGTGCCAGCTCACCGATAACCTACGAGCAGTACTTC
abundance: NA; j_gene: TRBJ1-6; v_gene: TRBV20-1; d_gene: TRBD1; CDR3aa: CSAREYRGDNSPLHF; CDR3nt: TGCAGTGCTAGAGAATACAGGGGTGATAATTCACCCCTCCACTTT
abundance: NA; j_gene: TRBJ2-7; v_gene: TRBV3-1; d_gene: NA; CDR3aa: CASSQSPGTFYEQYF; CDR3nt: TGTGCCAGCAGCCAGAGTCCCGGGACTTTCTACGAGCAGTACTTC
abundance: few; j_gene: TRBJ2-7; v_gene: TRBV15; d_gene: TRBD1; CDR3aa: CATSRDRAGGDYEQYF; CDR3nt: TGTGCCACCAGCAGAGATAGGGCAGGGGGAGACTACGAGCAGTACTTC
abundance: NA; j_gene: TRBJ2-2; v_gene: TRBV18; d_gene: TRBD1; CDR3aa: CASSPRQGATGELFF; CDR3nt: TGTGCCAGCTCACCTCGGCAGGGGGCAACCGGGGAGCTGTTTTTT
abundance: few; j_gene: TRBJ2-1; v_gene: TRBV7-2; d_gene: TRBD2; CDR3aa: CASSYPGQGRTSGTRTEQFF; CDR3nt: TGTGCCAGCAGCTATCCGGGACAGGGAAGGACTAGCGGGACCCGGACGGAGCAGTTCTTC
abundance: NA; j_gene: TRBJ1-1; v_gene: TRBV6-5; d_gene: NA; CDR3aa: CASSPRSPPTAEAFF; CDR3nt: TGTGCCAGCAGTCCTCGATCACCACCGACGGCTGAAGCTTTCTTT
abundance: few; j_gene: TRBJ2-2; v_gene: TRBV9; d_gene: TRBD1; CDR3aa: CASSVEGQGGTGELFF; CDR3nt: TGTGCCAGCAGCGTAGAGGGACAGGGAGGGACCGGGGAGCTGTTTTTT
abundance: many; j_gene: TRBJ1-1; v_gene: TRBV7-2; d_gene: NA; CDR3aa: CASSLWGDTEAFF; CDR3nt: TGTGCCAGCAGCTTATGGGGGGACACTGAAGCTTTCTTT
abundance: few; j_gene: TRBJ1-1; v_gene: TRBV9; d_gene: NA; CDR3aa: CASSPLGQNTEAFF; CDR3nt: TGTGCCAGCAGCCCGCTGGGACAGAACACTGAAGCTTTCTTT
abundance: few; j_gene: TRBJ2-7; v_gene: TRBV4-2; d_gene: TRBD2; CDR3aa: CASSQDSSGGEQYF; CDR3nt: TGTGCCAGCAGCCAAGATTCTTCGGGAGGCGAGCAGTACTTC
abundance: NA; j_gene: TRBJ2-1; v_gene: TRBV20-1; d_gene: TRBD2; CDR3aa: CSAKGLAGGKSNEQFF; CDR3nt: TGCAGTGCTAAAGGACTAGCGGGAGGGAAAAGCAATGAGCAGTTCTTC
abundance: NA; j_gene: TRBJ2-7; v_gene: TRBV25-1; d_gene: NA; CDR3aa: CASSEFPDLAYF; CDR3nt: TGTGCCAGCAGTGAATTCCCCGACCTGGCGTACTTC
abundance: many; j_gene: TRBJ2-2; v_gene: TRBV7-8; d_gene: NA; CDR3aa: CASSFSPLAGTGELFF; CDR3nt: TGTGCCAGCAGCTTTAGCCCACTAGCCGGCACCGGGGAGCTGTTTTTT
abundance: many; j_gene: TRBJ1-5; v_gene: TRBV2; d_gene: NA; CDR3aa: CASSEDGLENQPQHF; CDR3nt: TGTGCCAGCAGTGAAGACGGGCTAGAGAATCAGCCCCAGCATTTT
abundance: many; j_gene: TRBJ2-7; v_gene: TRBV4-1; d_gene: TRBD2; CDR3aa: CASSQERLAGGRYEQYF; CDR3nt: TGCGCCAGCAGCCAAGAGAGGCTAGCGGGGGGCCGTTACGAGCAGTACTTC
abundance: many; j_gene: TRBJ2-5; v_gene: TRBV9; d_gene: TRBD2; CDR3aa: CASSVSERGGQETQYF; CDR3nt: TGTGCCAGCAGCGTATCCGAGCGGGGGGGCCAAGAGACCCAGTACTTC
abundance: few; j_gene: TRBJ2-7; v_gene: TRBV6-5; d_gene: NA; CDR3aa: CASRNLRYAAYEQYF; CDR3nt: TGTGCCAGCAGAAACCTAAGATACGCGGCCTACGAGCAGTACTTC
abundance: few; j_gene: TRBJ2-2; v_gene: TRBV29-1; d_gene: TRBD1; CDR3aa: CSVARDSTNTGELFF; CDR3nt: TGCAGCGTAGCCCGGGACAGTACGAACACCGGGGAGCTGTTTTTT